This TCR beta chain was documented in a study of cytomegalovirus exposure and HLA in healthy donors. Study-level points and caveats: Later, an analysis found that common viral pathogens appeared to be linked with several of the most significant clusters. In a later analysis, V- and J-gene trimming of beta chains associated with a DCLRE1C missense variant, replicated independently. Listed as cytomegalovirus-associated were over 150 TCR beta chains.

Deletions cut 6 bases from V and 1 base from J, with 10 bases between. The CDR3 consists of 14 residues. Germline V CDR1 and CDR2: LNHDA, SQIVND (reference sequence). 60 Vbeta and 13 Jbeta primers were used in PCR. The data were produced by immunoSEQ multiplex PCR, yet TCRdb's version contains in-frame clones alone and is incomplete. There are some 150,000 clones in the sample; 75% to 85% occur only once, and approximately 2.4% lies in the top ten. In regard to this clone: Its antigen is not identified. Other DNA sequences in this specimen translate into the identical CDR3.

The chain uses TRBV19 and TRBJ1-5; maybe TRBD1 (6 bases). The sequencing input was PBMCs. The clonotype comes from a woman between 50 and 59 years old in good health and CMV-seronegative. The CDR3 reads CASRTQGSNQPQHF. In nucleotides, the CDR3 is TGTGCCAGTAGGACCCAGGGGAGCAATCAGCCCCAGCATTTT.